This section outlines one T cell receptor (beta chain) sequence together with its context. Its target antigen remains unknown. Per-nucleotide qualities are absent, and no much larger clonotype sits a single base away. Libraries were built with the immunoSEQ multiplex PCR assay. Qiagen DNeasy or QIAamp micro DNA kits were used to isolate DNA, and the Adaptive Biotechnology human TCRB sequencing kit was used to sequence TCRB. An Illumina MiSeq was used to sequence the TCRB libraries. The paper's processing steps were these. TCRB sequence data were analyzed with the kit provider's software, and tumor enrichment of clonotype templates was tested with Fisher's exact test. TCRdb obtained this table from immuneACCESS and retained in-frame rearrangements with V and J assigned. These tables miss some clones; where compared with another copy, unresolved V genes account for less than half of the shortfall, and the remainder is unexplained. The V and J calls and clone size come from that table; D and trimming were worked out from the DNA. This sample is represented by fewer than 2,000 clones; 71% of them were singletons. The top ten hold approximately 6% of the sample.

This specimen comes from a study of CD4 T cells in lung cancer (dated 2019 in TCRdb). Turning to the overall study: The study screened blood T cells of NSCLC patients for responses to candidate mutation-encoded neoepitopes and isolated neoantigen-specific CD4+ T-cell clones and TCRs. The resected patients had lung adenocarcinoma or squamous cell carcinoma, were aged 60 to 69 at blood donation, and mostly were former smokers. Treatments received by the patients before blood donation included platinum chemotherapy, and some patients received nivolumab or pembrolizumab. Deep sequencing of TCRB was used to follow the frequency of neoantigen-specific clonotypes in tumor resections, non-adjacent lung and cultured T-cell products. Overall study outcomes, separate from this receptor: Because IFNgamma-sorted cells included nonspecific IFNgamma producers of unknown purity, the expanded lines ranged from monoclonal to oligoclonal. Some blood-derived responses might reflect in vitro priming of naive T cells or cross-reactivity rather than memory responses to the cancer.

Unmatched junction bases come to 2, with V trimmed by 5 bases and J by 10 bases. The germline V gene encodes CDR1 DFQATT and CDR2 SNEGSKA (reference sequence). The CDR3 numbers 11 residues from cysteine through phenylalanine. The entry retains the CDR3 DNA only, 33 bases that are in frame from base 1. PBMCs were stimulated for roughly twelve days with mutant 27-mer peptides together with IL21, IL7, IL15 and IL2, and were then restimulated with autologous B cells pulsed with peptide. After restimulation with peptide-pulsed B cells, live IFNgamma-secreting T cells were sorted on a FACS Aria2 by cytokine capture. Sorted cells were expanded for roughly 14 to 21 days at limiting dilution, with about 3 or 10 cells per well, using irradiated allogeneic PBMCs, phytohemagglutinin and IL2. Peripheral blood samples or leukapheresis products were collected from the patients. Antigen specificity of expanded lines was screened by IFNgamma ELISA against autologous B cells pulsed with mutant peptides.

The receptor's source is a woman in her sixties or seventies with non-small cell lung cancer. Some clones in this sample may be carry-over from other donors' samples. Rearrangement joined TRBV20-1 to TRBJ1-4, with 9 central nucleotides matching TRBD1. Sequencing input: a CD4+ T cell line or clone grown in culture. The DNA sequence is TGCAGTGCTGGACAGGGGCTAAAACTGTTTTTT. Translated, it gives CSAGQGLKLFF.